The source of this TCR beta chain is a study of T cell responses to AZD1222 COVID-19 vaccine. Overall study results and limits: Spike-specific TCRs gained breadth and depth after people received two AZD1222 doses. Donors were largely white British and mainly female; clonal diversity was possibly underestimated. Targets within unmutated variant regions were reportedly found for nearly half of spike-specific TCRs. Spike was spanned by vaccine-associated CD4 TCRs, with dominance at 160-218 and 743-854.

Produced via immunoSEQ multiplex PCR; TCRdb's table is partial and in-frame only. The sample shows about 120,000 clones, 70% to 90% of them seen only once. As for this clone: Its antigen remains unidentified.

The sample was peripheral blood, taken on day 0 of AZD1222 vaccination. The sequence derives from an adult in good health.

The CDR3 sequence: CASSPKWGQLYEQYF. CDR3 nucleotide sequence: TGTGCCAGCAGCCCGAAGTGGGGACAACTCTACGAGCAGTACTTC. V gene TRBV6-5 combines with J gene TRBJ2-7, with D possibly TRBD1 on 6 matching bases. Per the germline V gene, CDR1 is MNHEY and CDR2 is SVGAGI. CDR3 length: 15 residues. V was pared by 6 bases and J by 3 bases, with 18 bases between.